Presented here are 13 T cell receptor beta chains from one specimen sequenced in a study of identical twins (dated by TCRdb to about 2016). Library preparation employed 5' RACE. Instrument on record: Illumina HiSeq 2000. Using fastp trimming at Q25 and MiXCR clonotype assembly, TCRdb reanalyzed the public sequencing data and kept in-frame beta chains. Rows with one shared CDR3 protein collapse into an entry with the most common genes and DNA. This sample comprises 540,000 or so distinct CDR3 sequences, around 22% of them detected only once. The ten largest clones add up to approximately 0.52% of the sample. In addition, the sample was reused for a study of yellow fever vaccine responses in identical twins.

The specimen sequenced was CD4+ T cells sorted from blood. These receptors all stem from a woman aged 18-29 years in good health.

In this sample, this clonotype turned up many times. The chain couples TRBV7-6 to TRBJ2-2; D not certain. Germline CDR1 is SGHVS and CDR2 is FNYEAQ. The CDR3 spans 13 residues. Trimming removed 3 bases from V and 7 bases from J, with 9 bases in between. In DNA form, the CDR3 reads TGTGCCAGCAGCTTGGATCGAAACGGGGAGCTGTTTTTT. Amino acid sequence: CASSLDRNGELFF.

This clonotype was detected only a few times. The rearrangement links TRBV7-9 to TRBJ1-1; 7 positions match TRBD1. V dropped 0 bases and J dropped 8; count of bases not matched to a gene: 6. This CDR3 region has 14 residues. CDR1 and CDR2 (germline): SEHNR, FQNEAQ (reference sequence). The CDR3 loop is CASSLAETGWEAFF. CDR3 bases: TGTGCCAGCAGCTTAGCTGAGACAGGGTGGGAAGCTTTCTTT.

This rearrangement joins TRBV12-3 or TRBV12-4 to TRBJ2-1; 13 nucleotides match TRBD2. V was pared by 6 bases and J by 3 bases, with 5 bases of the junction left unmatched. This CDR3 spans 16 amino acids. CDR3 sequence reads: CASRTLAGGLYNEQFF. CDR3 coding DNA: TGTGCCAGCAGGACACTAGCGGGAGGGCTCTACAATGAGCAGTTCTTC.

The V call is TRBV15, the J call TRBJ2-1; 8 bases line up with TRBD2. Germline assignment: CDR1 LNHNV and CDR2 YYDKDF (reference sequence). CDR3 length: 16 amino acids. V shed 4 bases, J shed 8 bases, and the junction held 13 bases outside the gene matches. The CDR3 reads CATSTGREAPRDEQFF. DNA for the CDR3: TGTGCCACCAGCACTGGGCGGGAGGCCCCCCGGGATGAGCAGTTCTTC.

The chain joins TRBV7-9 to TRBJ2-1, with 9 positions matching TRBD1. The CDR3 is made up of 16 amino acids. After removal of 4 bases from V and 6 bases from J, the junction contained 10 bases not matched to a gene. Germline-derived CDR1 and CDR2 are SEHNR and FQNEAQ (reference sequence). CDR3 DNA: TGTGCCAGCAGCTCGTTATCCGGGACAGGGTTCAATGAGCAGTTCTTC. Residues: CASSSLSGTGFNEQFF.

CDR3 nucleotides: TGTGCCAGCAGTGAAGCTCGGATTTATTCACCCCTCCACTTT. It codes for CASSEARIYSPLHF. This chain joins TRBV2 and TRBJ1-6; D call uncertain. The CDR3 is 14 amino acids. Germline-derived CDR1 and CDR2 are SNHLY and FYNNEI. V gave up 0 bases and J gave up 8 bases, with 8 bases separating them.

There are a few counts of this clonotype. The chain combines TRBV2 with TRBJ2-5; 15 bases align to TRBD2. Germline V gives CDR1 SNHLY, CDR2 FYNNEI. The V segment lost 6 bases and the J segment 5 bases; nucleotides outside the gene matches: 7. This CDR3 is 16 amino acids long. In nucleotides, the CDR3 is TGTGCCAGCAGCCGCAGCGGACTAGCGGGAGGGGAGACCCAGTACTTC. This translates into CASSRSGLAGGETQYF.

The V call is TRBV5-8, the J call TRBJ2-2, with D unclear. The germline CDR1 and CDR2 sequences are SGHTS and YDEGEE. There are 16 residues in the CDR3. The V gene lost 0 bases and the J gene lost 0 bases, with 9 bases spanning the gap. The CDR3 loop is CASSLARLTNTGELFF. CDR3 DNA: TGTGCCAGCAGCTTGGCGCGCCTGACGAACACCGGGGAGCTGTTTTTT.

The V call is TRBV5-1, the J call TRBJ2-7; D possibly matches TRBD1 or TRBD2 (5 bases each). The CDR3 spans 17 residues. Trimming took off 4 bases at V and 0 bases at J, with 20 bases between the two ends. Germline V gene lookup returns CDR1 SGHRS and CDR2 YFSETQ. Here the CDR3 DNA reads TGCGCCAGCAGCCCCGACAAGGGACCAATCTTCTCCTACGAGCAGTACTTC. This gives the protein CASSPDKGPIFSYEQYF.

This clonotype appeared a few times. This chain connects TRBV5-1 to TRBJ2-1; D unresolved. This CDR3 region has 12 residues. The V end lost 0 bases, the J end lost 8 bases, and 6 bases lay between the germline ends. The germline gives CDR1 SGHRS, CDR2 YFSETQ. The CDR3 is CASSLDWDEQFF. CDR3 nucleotide sequence: TGCGCCAGCAGCTTGGATTGGGATGAGCAGTTCTTC.

The rearrangement uses TRBV29-1 and TRBJ2-3; D gene ambiguous. V lost 4 bases and J lost 2, with 10 bases in between. This CDR3 comprises 13 residues. The germline CDR1 and CDR2 sequences are SQVTM and ANQGSEA. CDR3 DNA: TGCAGCGTTGGCGGCAAACTCACAGATACGCAGTATTTT. Residues: CSVGGKLTDTQYF.

This clonotype has just a few counts. The V and J genes are TRBV29-1 and TRBJ1-1, with a weak D call TRBD1 (5 bases). CDR3 length equals 12 residues. Germline-derived CDR1 and CDR2 are SQVTM and ANQGSEA. V was clipped by 5 bases and J by 8 bases, with 15 bases between them. The CDR3 here is CSVTLSRGEAFF. Written as DNA, the CDR3 is TGCAGCGTTACCCTTAGTCGGGGGGAAGCTTTCTTT.

The chain recombines TRBV20-1 with TRBJ2-1; D is unresolved. The CDR3 totals 14 residues. Germline-derived CDR1 and CDR2 are DFQATT and SNEGSKA (reference sequence). Trimming left V 6 bases short and J 10 bases short, with 22 bases between. The CDR3 nucleotides read TGCAGTGCGGCTTACCCAGGCCGGTCGGAGGAGCAGTTCTTC. This gives the protein CSAAYPGRSEEQFF.